This T cell receptor beta chain derives from a study of T cell changes during pregnancy in multiple sclerosis. The CDR3 has 16 amino acids. Germline V gene data show CDR1 as LNHDA and CDR2 as SQIVND (reference sequence). V lost 5 bases, J lost 0 bases, and 9 bases stayed unmatched. Produced via immunoSEQ multiplex PCR; TCRdb's table is partial and in-frame only. In the table there are roughly 40,000 clones, roughly 87% of which are singletons. This sequence originates from a female donor with multiple sclerosis, enrolled in a pregnancy study. The V call is TRBV19, the J call TRBJ1-1, with TRBD1 identical over 7 bases. The specimen comprised CD4+ T cells from peripheral blood mononuclear cells, sampled after pregnancy. The CDR3 region has the DNA TGTGCCAGTAGTCGACAGGGTGGACGAATGAACACTGAAGCTTTCTTT. Protein: CASSRQGGRMNTEAFF.